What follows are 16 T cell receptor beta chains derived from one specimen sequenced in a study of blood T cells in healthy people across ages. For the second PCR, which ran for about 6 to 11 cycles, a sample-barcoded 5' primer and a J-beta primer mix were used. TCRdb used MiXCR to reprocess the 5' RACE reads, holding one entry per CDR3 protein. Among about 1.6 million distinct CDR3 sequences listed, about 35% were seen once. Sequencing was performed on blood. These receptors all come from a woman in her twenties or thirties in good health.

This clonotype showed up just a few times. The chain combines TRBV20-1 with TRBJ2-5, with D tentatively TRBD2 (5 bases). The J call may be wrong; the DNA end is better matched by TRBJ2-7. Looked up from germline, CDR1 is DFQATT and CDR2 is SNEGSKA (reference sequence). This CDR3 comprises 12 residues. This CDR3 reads CSARDGNYEQYF. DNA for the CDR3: TGCAGTGCTAGAGACGGGAACTACGAGCAGTACTTC.

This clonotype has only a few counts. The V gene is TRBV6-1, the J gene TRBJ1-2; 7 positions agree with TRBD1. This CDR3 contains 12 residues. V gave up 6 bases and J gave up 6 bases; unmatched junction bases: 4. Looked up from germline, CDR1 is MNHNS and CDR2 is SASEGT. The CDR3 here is CASRRGRDGYTF. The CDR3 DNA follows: TGTGCCAGCAGAAGGGGGCGGGATGGCTACACCTTC.

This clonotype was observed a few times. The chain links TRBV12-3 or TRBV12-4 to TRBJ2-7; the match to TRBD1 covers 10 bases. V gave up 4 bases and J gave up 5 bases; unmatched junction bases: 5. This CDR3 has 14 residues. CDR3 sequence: CASSYSGTGDEQYF. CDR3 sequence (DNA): TGTGCCAGCAGTTACTCCGGGACAGGGGACGAGCAGTACTTC.

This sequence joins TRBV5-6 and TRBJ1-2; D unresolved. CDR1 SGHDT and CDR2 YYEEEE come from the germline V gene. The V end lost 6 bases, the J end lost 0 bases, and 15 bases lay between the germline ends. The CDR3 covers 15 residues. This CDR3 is CASTTGGLTNYGYTF. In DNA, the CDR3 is TGTGCCAGCACCACGGGTGGTCTAACTAACTATGGCTACACCTTC.

This CDR3 reads CASSLGDRRGNSPLHF. DNA for the CDR3: TGTGCCAGCAGTCTAGGGGACAGGCGTGGCAATTCACCCCTCCACTTT. This chain connects TRBV12-3 or TRBV12-4 to TRBJ1-6; TRBD1 aligns across 8 bases. Losses at the gene ends were 5 bases for V and 7 bases for J; bases not matched to a gene: 10. This CDR3 region has 16 residues.

The CDR3 here is CASSEYKNTEAFF. The CDR3 nucleotides are TGTGCCAGCAGTGAATACAAGAACACTGAAGCTTTCTTT. This chain links TRBV6-1 with TRBJ1-1; D uncertain. The CDR3 sequence is 13 residues long. V was clipped by 2 bases and J by 1 base, with 5 bases between them. Germline values: CDR1 MNHNS, CDR2 SASEGT.

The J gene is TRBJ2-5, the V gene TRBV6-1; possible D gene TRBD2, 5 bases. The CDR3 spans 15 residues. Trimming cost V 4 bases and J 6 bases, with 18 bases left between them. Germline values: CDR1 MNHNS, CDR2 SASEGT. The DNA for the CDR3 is TGTGCCAGCAGTGGCCGACTAACCATGCTGAAGACCCAGTACTTC. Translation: CASSGRLTMLKTQYF.

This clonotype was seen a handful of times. CDR3 DNA: TGTGCCAGCTCACCAAAAGGTACCTACGAGCAGTACTTC. As protein: CASSPKGTYEQYF. J is TRBJ2-7 and V is TRBV18; D is unresolved. CDR1 and CDR2 (germline): KGHSH, LQKENI. The CDR3 length is 13 residues. V shed 2 bases and J shed 2 bases, with 7 bases lying between them.

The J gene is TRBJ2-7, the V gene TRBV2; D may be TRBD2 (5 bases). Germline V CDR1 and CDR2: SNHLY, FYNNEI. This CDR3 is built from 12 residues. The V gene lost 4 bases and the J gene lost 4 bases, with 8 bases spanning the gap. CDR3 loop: CASSAGIYEQYF. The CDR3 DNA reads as TGTGCCAGCAGTGCGGGGATTTACGAGCAGTACTTC.

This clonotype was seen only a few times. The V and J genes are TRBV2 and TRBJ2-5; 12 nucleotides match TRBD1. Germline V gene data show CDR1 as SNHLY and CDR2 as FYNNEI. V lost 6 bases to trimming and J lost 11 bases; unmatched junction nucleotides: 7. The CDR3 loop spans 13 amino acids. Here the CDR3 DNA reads TGTGCCAGCAGCCGGGACAGGGGGCAAGAGCAGTACTTC. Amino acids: CASSRDRGQEQYF. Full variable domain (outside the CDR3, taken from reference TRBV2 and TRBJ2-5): EPEVTQTPSHQVTQMGQEVILRCVPISNHLYFYWYRQILGQKVEFLVSFYNNEISEKSEIFDDQFSVERPDGSNFTLKIRSTKLEDSAMYFCASSRDRGQEQYFGPGTRLLVL.

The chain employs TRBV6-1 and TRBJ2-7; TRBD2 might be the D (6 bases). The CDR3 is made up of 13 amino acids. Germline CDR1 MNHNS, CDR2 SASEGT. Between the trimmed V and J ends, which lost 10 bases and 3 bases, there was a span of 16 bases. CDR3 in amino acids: CATRKGGIYEQYF. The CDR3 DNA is TGTGCCACCCGTAAAGGAGGGATCTACGAGCAGTACTTC.

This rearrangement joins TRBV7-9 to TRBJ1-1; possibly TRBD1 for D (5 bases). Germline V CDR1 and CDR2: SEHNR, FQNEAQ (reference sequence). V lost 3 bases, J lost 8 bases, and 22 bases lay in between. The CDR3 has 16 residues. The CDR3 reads CASSLRLPGRSEEAFF. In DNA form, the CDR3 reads TGTGCCAGCAGCTTGCGATTACCGGGACGGTCTGAAGAAGCTTTCTTT.

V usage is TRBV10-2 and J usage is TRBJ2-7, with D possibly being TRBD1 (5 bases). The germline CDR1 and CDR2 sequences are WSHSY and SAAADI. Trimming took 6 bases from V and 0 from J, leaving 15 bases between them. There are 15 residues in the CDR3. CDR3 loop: CASRVKGHSSYEQYF. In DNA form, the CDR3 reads TGCGCCAGCAGAGTGAAGGGGCACAGCTCCTACGAGCAGTACTTC.

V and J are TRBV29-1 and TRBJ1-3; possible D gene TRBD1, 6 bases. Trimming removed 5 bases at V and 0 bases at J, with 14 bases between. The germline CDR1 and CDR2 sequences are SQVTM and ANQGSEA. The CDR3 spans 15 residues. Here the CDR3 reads CSVHERGGSGNTIYF. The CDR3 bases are TGCAGCGTTCACGAGAGGGGGGGCTCTGGAAACACCATATATTTT.

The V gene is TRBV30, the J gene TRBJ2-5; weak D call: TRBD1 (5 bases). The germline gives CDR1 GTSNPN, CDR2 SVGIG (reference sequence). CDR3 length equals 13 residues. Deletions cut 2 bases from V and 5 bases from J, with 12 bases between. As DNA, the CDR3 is TGTGCCTGGAGTAATGGGGCCGTGGAGACCCAGTACTTC. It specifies CAWSNGAVETQYF.

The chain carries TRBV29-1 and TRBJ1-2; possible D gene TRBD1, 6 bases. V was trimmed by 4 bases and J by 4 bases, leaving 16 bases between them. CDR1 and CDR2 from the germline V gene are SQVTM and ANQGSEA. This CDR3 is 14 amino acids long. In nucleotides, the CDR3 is TGCAGCGTTGCCTTCAGGGGAGTGGGCTATGGCTACACCTTC. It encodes CSVAFRGVGYGYTF.